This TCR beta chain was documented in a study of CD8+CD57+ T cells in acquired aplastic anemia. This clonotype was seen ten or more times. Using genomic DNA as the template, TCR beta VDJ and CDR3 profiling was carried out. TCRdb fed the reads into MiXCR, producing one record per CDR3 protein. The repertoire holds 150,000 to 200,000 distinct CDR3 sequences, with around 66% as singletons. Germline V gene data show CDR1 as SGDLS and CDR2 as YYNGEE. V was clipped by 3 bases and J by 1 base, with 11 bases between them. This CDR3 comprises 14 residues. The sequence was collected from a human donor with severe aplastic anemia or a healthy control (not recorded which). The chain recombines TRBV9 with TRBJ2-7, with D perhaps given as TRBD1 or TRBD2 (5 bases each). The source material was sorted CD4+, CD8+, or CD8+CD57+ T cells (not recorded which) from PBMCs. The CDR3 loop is CASSAWDGSYEQYF. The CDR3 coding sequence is TGTGCCAGCAGCGCTTGGGACGGGTCCTACGAGCAGTACTTC.